A selection of T cell receptor beta chains follows, all from one sample in a study of shared clonotypes between healthy human individuals. Sequencing was performed with immunoSEQ multiplex PCR; in TCRdb, only in-frame clones are kept and a portion is missing. The sample has over a million clones; about 80% are singletons. The sample consisted of memory CD4+ T cells from PBMCs. All receptors derive from a young man in good health. Some clones in this sample may be carry-over from other donors' samples. Each CDR3 is given with its conserved first and last residue. Each record gives: J gene, V gene, clone size, D gene, CDR3 protein, CDR3 DNA. D genes are given only for firm matches. Rows may omit the clone size; those that give it use once, few, many or a size class.

J: TRBJ1-4; V: TRBV10-1; size: few; D: -; CDR3: CASSEDGSTNEKLFF; DNA: TGCGCCAGCAGTGAGGACGGGTCAACTAATGAAAAACTGTTTTTT
J: TRBJ2-1; V: TRBV7-2; size: -; D: TRBD2; CDR3: CASSLAAGGPSYNEQFF; DNA: TGTGCCAGCAGCTTGGCGGCGGGAGGGCCCTCCTACAATGAGCAGTTCTTC
J: TRBJ1-2; V: TRBV30; size: -; D: -; CDR3: CAWSVATGYSYGYTF; DNA: TGTGCCTGGAGTGTAGCGACAGGATATTCCTATGGCTACACCTTC
J: TRBJ1-3; V: TRBV19; size: -; D: TRBD1; CDR3: CASTGQGSGNTIYF; DNA: TGTGCCAGTACTGGACAGGGCTCTGGAAACACCATATATTTT
J: TRBJ1-2; V: TRBV7-3; size: -; D: -; CDR3: CASSPTGGTNGYTF; DNA: TGTGCCAGCAGCCCGACTGGGGGAACGAATGGCTACACCTTC
J: TRBJ2-7; V: TRBV6-5; size: -; D: TRBD2; CDR3: CASSPGLAGNYEQYF; DNA: TGTGCCAGCAGCCCGGGACTAGCGGGTAACTACGAGCAGTACTTC
J: TRBJ1-5; V: TRBV5-4; size: -; D: -; CDR3: CASSLGPEGNQPQHF; DNA: TGTGCCAGCAGCTTGGGACCTGAGGGCAATCAGCCCCAGCATTTT
J: TRBJ2-5; V: TRBV5-1; size: -; D: -; CDR3: CASSLGRGLPYQETQYF; DNA: TGCGCCAGCAGCTTGGGGAGGGGCCTACCGTACCAAGAGACCCAGTACTTC
J: TRBJ2-4; V: TRBV25-1; size: -; D: TRBD1; CDR3: CASRGQGAGGRGQNIQYF; DNA: TGTGCCAGCAGGGGACAGGGGGCCGGGGGCAGAGGGCAAAACATTCAGTACTTC
J: TRBJ2-3; V: TRBV5-1; size: -; D: -; CDR3: CASSLRGVSTDTQYF; DNA: TGCGCCAGCAGCTTGCGAGGGGTGTCCACAGATACGCAGTATTTT
J: TRBJ2-3; V: TRBV6-1; size: -; D: -; CDR3: CASKVSSLQDTQYF; DNA: TGTGCCAGCAAGGTATCCAGCCTCCAGGATACGCAGTATTTT
J: TRBJ2-5; V: TRBV28; size: -; D: -; CDR3: CASSWGGRETQYF; DNA: TGTGCCAGCAGTTGGGGAGGACGGGAGACCCAGTACTTC
J: TRBJ2-6; V: TRBV2; size: few; D: -; CDR3: CASSGQLNSGANVLTF; DNA: TGTGCCAGCAGTGGCCAGCTTAACTCTGGGGCCAACGTCCTGACTTTC
J: TRBJ1-6; V: TRBV25-1; size: -; D: -; CDR3: CASSGGGIYNSPLHF; DNA: TGTGCCAGCAGTGGAGGGGGGATCTATAATTCACCCCTCCACTTT
J: TRBJ2-7; V: TRBV18; size: -; D: -; CDR3: CASSQSRTAGYEQYF; DNA: TGTGCCAGCTCACAGTCCCGGACAGCAGGCTACGAGCAGTACTTC
J: TRBJ1-1; V: TRBV6-4; size: few; D: TRBD1; CDR3: CASSDPNRGQTEAFF; DNA: TGTGCCAGCAGTGACCCAAACAGGGGGCAAACTGAAGCTTTCTTT
J: TRBJ2-2; V: TRBV6-1; size: -; D: TRBD1; CDR3: CASSRRTGGELFF; DNA: TGTGCCAGCAGCCGACGGACAGGCGGGGAGCTGTTTTTT
J: TRBJ1-1; V: TRBV5-4; size: -; D: -; CDR3: CASSLDPQGSNTEAFF; DNA: TGTGCCAGCAGCTTGGACCCACAGGGCTCAAACACTGAAGCTTTCTTT
J: TRBJ1-1; V: TRBV4-3; size: -; D: -; CDR3: CASSQDAGSRNTEAFF; DNA: TGCGCCAGCAGCCAAGATGCAGGCAGTAGGAACACTGAAGCTTTCTTT
J: TRBJ1-1; V: TRBV15; size: -; D: TRBD1; CDR3: CATRGTVNTEAFF; DNA: TGTGCCACCAGGGGGACAGTGAACACTGAAGCTTTCTTT
J: TRBJ1-1; V: TRBV5-1; size: -; D: TRBD1; CDR3: CASSLAEQGRFEAFF; DNA: TGCGCCAGCAGCTTGGCCGAACAGGGGAGGTTTGAAGCTTTCTTT
J: TRBJ2-7; V: TRBV7-9; size: once; D: -; CDR3: CASSRDWYEQYF; DNA: TGTGCCAGCAGCCGAGACTGGTACGAGCAGTACTTC